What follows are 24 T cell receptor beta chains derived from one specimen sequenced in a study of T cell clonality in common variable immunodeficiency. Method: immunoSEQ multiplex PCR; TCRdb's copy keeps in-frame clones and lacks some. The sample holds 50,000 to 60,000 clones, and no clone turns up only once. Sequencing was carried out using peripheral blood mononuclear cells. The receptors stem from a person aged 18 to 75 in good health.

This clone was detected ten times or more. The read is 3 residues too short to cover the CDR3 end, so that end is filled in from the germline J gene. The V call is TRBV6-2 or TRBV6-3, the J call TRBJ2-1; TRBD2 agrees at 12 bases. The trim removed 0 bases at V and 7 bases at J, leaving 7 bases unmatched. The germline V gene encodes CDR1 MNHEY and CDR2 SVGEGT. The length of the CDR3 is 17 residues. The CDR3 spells CASSYSLTSGSMNEQFF. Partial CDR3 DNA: TGTGCCAGCAGTTACTCCCTGACTAGCGGGAGTATGAATGAG.

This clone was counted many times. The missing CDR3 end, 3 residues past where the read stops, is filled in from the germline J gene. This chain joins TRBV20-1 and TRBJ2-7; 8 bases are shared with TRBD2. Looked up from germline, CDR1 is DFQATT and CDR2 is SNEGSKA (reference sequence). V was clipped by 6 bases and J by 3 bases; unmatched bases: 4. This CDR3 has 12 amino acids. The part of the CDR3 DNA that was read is TGCAGTGCCAGTACTAGCGGCTACGAG. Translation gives CSASTSGYE. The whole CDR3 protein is CSASTSGYEQYF.

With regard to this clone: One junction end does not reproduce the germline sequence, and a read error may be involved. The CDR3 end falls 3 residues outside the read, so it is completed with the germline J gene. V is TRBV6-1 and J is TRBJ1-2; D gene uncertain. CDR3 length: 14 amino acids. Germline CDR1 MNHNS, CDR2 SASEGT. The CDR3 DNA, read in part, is TGTGCCAGCAGTGGGATAGCGGGGTGGTATGAC. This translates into CASSGIAGWYD. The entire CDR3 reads CASSGIAGWYDYTF.

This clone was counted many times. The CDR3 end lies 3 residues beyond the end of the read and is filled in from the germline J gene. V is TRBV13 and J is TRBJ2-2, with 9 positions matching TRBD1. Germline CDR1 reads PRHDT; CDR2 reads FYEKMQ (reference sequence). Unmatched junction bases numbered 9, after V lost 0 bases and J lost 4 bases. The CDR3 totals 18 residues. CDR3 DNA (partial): TGTGCCAGCAGCTTAGGCCCCAGGGACAGGGTATTCACCGGGGAG. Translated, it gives CASSLGPRDRVFTGE. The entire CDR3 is CASSLGPRDRVFTGELFF.

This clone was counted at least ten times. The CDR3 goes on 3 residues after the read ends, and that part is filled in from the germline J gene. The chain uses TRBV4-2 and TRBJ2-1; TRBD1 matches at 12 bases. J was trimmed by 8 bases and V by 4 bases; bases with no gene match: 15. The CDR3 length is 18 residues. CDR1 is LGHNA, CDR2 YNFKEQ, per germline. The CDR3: CASSPATPGTGGGDEQFF. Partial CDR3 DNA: TGTGCCAGCAGCCCGGCAACCCCCGGGACAGGGGGCGGCGATGAG.

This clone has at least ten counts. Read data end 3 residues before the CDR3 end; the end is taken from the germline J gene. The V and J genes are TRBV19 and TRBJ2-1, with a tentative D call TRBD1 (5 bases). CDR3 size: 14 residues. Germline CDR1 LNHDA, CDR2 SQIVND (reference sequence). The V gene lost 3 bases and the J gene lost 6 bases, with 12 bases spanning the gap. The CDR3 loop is CASSINQGFNEQFF. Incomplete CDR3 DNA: TGTGCCAGTAGTATCAACCAGGGTTTCAATGAG.

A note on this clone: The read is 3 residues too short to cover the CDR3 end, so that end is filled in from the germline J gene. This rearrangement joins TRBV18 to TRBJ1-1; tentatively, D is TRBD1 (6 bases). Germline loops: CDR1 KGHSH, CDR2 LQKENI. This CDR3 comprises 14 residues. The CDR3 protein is CASSHWDTAEKAFF. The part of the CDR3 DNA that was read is TGTGCCAGCTCACACTGGGACACAGCTGAAAAA.

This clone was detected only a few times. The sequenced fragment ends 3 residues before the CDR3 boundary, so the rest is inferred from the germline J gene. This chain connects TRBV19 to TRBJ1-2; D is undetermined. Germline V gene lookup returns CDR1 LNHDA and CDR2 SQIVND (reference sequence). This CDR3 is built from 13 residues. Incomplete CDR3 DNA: TGTGCCAGTAGTGACTACTCCTACAATGAG. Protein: CASSDYSYNE. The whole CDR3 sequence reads CASSDYSYNEYTF.

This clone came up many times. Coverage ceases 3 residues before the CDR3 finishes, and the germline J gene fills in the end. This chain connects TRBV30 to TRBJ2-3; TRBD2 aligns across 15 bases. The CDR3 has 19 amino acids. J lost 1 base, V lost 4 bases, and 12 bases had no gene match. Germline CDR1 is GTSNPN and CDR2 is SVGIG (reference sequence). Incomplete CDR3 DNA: TGTGCCTGGATTCCTGGGACTAGCGGGAGGCCCCGGGGCACAGATACG. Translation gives CAWIPGTSGRPRGTDT. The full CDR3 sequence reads CAWIPGTSGRPRGTDTQYF.

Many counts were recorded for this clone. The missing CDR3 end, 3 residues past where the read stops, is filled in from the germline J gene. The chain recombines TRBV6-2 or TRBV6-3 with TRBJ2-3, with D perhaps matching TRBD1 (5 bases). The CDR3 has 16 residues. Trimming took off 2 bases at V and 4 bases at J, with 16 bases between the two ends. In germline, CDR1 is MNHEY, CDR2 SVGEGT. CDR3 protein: CASSYAAPEGADTQYF. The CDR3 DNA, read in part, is TGTGCCAGCAGTTACGCGGCGCCTGAAGGGGCAGATACG.

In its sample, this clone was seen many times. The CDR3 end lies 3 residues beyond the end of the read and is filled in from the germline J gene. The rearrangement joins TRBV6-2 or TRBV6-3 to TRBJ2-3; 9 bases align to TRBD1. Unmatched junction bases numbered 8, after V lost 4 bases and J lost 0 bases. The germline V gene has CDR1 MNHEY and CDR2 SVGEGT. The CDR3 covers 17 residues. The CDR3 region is CASSSLDRGLSTDTQYF. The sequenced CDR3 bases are TGTGCCAGCAGTTCTTTGGACAGGGGACTTAGCACAGATACG.

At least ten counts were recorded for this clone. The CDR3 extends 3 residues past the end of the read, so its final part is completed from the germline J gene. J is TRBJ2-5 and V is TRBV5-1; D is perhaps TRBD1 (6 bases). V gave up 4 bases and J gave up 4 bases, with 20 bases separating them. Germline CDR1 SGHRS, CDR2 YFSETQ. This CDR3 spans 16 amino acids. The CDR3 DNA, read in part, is TGCGCCAGCAGCACCGGACAGCCTAACCTAGGAGAGACC. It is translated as CASSTGQPNLGET. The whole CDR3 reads CASSTGQPNLGETQYF.

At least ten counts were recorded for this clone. CDR3 DNA, as far as it was read: TGTGCCTGGAAAAGCAGGTGGACTAACTATGGC. This gives the protein CAWKSRWTNYG. The entire CDR3 reads CAWKSRWTNYGYTF. The V gene is TRBV30, the J gene TRBJ1-2; the D is unclear. The CDR3 end is not reached by the read, which stops 3 residues before it; the germline J gene fills it in. Trimming removed 4 bases at V and 0 bases at J, with 12 bases between. There are 14 residues in the CDR3. The germline V gene has CDR1 GTSNPN and CDR2 SVGIG (reference sequence).

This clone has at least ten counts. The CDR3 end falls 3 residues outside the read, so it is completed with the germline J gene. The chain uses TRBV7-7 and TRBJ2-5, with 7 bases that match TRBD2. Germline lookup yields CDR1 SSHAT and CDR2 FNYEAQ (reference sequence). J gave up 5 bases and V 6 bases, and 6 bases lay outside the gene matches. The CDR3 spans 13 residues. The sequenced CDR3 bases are TGTGCCAGCAGATCCACCGGGGGGGAGACC. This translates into CASRSTGGET. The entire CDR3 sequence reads CASRSTGGETQYF.

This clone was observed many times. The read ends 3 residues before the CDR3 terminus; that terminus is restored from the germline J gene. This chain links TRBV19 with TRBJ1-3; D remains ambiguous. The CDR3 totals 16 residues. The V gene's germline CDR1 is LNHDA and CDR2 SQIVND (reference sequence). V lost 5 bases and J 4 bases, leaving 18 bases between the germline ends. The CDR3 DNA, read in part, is TGTGCCAGTAGTGTCGACGTCCTAGACGGGGGAAACACC. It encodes CASSVDVLDGGNT. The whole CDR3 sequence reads CASSVDVLDGGNTIYF.

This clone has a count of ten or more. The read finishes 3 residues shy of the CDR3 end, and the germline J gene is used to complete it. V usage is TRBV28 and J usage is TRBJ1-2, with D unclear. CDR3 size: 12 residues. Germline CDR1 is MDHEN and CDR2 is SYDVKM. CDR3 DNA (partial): TGTGCCAGCAGTTTAAACAGTGAAGGC. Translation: CASSLNSEG. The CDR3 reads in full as CASSLNSEGYTF.

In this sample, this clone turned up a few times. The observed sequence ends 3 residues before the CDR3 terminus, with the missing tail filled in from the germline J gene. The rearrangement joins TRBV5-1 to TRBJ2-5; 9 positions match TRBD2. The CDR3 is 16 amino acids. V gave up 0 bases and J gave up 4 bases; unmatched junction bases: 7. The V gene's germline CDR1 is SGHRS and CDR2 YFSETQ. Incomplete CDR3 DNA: TGCGCCAGCAGCTTGGGGCGGGAGGGCCTGGGAGAGACC. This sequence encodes CASSLGREGLGET. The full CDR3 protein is CASSLGREGLGETQYF.

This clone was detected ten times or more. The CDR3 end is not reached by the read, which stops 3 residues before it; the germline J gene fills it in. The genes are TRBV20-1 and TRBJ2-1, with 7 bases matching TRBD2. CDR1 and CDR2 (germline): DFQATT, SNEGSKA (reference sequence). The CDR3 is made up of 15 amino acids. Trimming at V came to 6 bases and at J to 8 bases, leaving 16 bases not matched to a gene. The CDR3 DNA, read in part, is TGCAGTGCACGGGGACTACCCCAGAGTACCGATGAG. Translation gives CSARGLPQSTDE. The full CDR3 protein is CSARGLPQSTDEQFF.

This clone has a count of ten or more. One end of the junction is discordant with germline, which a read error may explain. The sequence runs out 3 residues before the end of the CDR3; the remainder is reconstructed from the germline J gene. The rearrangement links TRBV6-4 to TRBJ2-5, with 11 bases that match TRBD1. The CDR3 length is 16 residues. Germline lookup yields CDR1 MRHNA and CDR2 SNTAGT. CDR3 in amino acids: CASRDWTGGLGETQYF. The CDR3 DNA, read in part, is TGTGCCAGCAGGGACTGGACAGGGGGCCTCGGAGAGACC.

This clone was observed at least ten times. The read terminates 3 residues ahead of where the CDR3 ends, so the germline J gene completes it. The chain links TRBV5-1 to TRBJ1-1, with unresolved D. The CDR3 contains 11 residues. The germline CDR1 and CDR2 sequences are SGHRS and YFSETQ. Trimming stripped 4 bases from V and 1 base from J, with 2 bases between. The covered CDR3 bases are TGCGCCAGCAGCCAGAACACTGAA. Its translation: CASSQNTE. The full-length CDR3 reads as CASSQNTEAFF.

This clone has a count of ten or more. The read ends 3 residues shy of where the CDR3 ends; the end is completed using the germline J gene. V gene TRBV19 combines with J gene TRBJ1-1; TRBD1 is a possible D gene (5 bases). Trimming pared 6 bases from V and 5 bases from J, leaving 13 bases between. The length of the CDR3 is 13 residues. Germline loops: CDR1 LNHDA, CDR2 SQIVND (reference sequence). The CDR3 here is CASRSAGRTEAFF. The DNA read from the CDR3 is TGTGCCAGTAGGTCGGCAGGGCGGACTGAA.

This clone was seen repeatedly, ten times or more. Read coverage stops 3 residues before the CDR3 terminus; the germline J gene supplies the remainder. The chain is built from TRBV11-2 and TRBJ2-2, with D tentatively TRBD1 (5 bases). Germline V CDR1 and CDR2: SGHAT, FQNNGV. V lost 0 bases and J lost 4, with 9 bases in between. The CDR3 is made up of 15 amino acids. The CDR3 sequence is CASSLEGAGTGELFF. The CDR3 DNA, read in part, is TGTGCCAGCAGCTTAGAAGGGGCCGGCACCGGGGAG. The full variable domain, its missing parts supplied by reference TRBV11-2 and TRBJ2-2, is EAGVAQSPRYKIIEKRQSVAFWCNPISGHATLYWYQQILGQGPKLLIQFQNNGVVDDSQLPKDRFSAERLKGVDSTLKIQPAKLEDSAVYLCASSLEGAGTGELFFGEGSRLTVL.

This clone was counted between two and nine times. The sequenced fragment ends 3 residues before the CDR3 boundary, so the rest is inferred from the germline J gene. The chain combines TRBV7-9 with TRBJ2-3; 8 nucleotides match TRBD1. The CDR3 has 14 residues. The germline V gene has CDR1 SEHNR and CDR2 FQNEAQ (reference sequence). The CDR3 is CASRTTGVGETQYF. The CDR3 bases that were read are TGTGCCAGCAGAACGACAGGGGTTGGGGAGACG.

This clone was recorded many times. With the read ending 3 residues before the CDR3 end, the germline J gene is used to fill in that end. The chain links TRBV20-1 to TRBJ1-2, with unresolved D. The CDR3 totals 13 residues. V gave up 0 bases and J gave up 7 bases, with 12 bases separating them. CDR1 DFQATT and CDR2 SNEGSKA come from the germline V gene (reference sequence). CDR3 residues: CSARDVTMSGYTF. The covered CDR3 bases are TGCAGTGCTAGAGATGTGACAATGAGTGGC.